The clone carrying this T cell receptor (beta chain) was counted between two and nine times. Its cognate antigen is unknown. The data are from a study of response to subunit inactivated influenza vaccine. The study, taken as a whole, reports: Authors proposed each seasonal influenza vaccination draws in few new T cells.

Germline V CDR1 and CDR2: DFQATT, SNEGSKA (reference sequence). CDR3 length: 12 amino acids. The V and J ends lost 3 bases and 2 bases respectively, with 8 bases between them. TCRdb re-called the RT-PCR reads through MiXCR, storing one row per CDR3 protein. This sample yields about 570,000 distinct CDR3 sequences, of which 10% to 15% are seen a single time; roughly a tenth belongs to the top ten. The sequences come from PBMCs from blood, collected on the day of vaccination. The TCR sequence derives from a man aged 45-65 years who received an inactivated influenza vaccine. The chain uses TRBV20-1 and TRBJ2-7; TRBD1 might be the D (5 bases). In DNA, the CDR3 is TGCAGTGCTAGGGACAACCCCTACGAGCAGTACTTC. This gives the protein CSARDNPYEQYF.